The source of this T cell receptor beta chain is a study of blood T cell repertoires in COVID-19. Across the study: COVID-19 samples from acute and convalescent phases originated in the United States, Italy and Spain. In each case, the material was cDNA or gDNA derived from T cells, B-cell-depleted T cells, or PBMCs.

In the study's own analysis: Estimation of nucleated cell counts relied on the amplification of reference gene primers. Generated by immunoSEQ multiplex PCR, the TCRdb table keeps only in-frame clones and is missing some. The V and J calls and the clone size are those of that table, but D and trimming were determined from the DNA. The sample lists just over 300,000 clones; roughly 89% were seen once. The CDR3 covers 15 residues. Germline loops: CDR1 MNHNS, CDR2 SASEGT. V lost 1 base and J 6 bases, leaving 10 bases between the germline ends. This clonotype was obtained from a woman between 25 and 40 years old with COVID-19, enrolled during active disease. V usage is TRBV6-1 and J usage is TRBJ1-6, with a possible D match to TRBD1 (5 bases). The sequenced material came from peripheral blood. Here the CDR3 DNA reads TGTGCCAGCAGTGAAGTCGGCAGGGTTAATTCACCCCTCCACTTT. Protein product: CASSEVGRVNSPLHF.